The next 14 T cell receptor beta chains were all read from a single sample in a study of regulatory T cells in long-lasting Graves disease. Sample time point: newly diagnosed GD, antithyroid drugs for less than 3 months. TCR sequences were obtained from RNA taken from PBMCs. Sequencing libraries for TCR beta were prepared with iRepertoire HTBI primers and Arm-PCR of CDR3 regions. One entry per CDR3 protein, called by TCRdb with MiXCR from the multiplex PCR reads. The sample includes hundreds of thousands of distinct CDR3 sequences, 15% to 20% seen only once; the top ten take 25% to 30%. The same sample was also studied in work on T cells in Graves' hyperthyroidism and ophthalmopathy.

The sample consisted of peripheral blood mononuclear cells (PBMCs), taken at new diagnosis, from a patient treated with antithyroid drugs. The receptors stem from a man aged 40-49 years with Graves disease.

This clonotype was recorded at least ten times. The chain has TRBV6-2 or TRBV6-3 and TRBJ1-5, with D maybe TRBD1 (5 bases). The CDR3 totals 15 residues. Germline lookup yields CDR1 MNHEY and CDR2 SVGEGT. Trimming took 6 bases from V and 6 from J, leaving 18 bases between them. DNA of the CDR3: TGTGCCAGCAGGTGGGCCTACAGGCCTGGTCAGCCCCAGCATTTT. Translation: CASRWAYRPGQPQHF.

This chain uses TRBV12-3 or TRBV12-4 with TRBJ2-5; 10 bases are a match to TRBD2. The CDR3 sequence is 15 residues long. After removal of 7 bases from V and 4 bases from J, the junction contained 9 bases not matched to a gene. For the CDR3, the DNA is TGTGCCAGCAATCTGGGGGTAGCGGGGGGAGAGACCCAGTACTTC. It specifies CASNLGVAGGETQYF.

The V gene is TRBV10-3, the J gene TRBJ1-4; no clear D gene. From germline, CDR1 is ENHRY and CDR2 SYGVKD. The CDR3 sequence is 14 residues long. V gave up 4 bases and J gave up 2 bases, with 8 bases separating them. The CDR3 coding sequence is TGTGCCATCAGTGCGGGGTCTACTAATGAAAAACTGTTTTTT. Translated, it gives CAISAGSTNEKLFF.

This chain joins TRBV20-1 and TRBJ1-4; maybe TRBD1 (6 bases). Per the germline V gene, CDR1 is DFQATT and CDR2 is SNEGSKA (reference sequence). V lost 0 bases, J lost 7 bases, and 15 bases lay in between. This CDR3 comprises 15 residues. The CDR3 is CSARDLRGGGEKLFF. DNA of the CDR3: TGCAGTGCTAGAGATCTTCGAGGGGGAGGTGAAAAACTGTTTTTT.

This clonotype appeared many times. The V and J genes are TRBV20-1 and TRBJ1-1; the D is unclear. Germline-derived CDR1 and CDR2 are DFQATT and SNEGSKA (reference sequence). Trimming took 0 bases from V and 5 from J, leaving 10 bases between them. The CDR3 covers 13 residues. CDR3 region: CSARDPRWTEAFF. The CDR3 DNA follows: TGCAGTGCTAGAGATCCAAGGTGGACTGAAGCTTTCTTT.

This clonotype has a count of ten or more. Written as DNA, the CDR3 is TGTGCCAGCAGGTATTTCGACTCAACGGGATATGAAAAACTGTTTTTT. Amino acid sequence: CASRYFDSTGYEKLFF. The chain has TRBV28 and TRBJ1-4, with D hard to call. V lost 6 bases to trimming and J lost 6 bases, with 20 bases between them. In germline, CDR1 is MDHEN, CDR2 SYDVKM. CDR3 length: 16 amino acids.

In its sample, this clonotype was seen many times. The V call is TRBV15, the J call TRBJ2-1, with 9 bases fitting TRBD2. Trimming took 8 bases from V and 10 from J; bases not matched to a gene: 3. The germline CDR1 and CDR2 sequences are LNHNV and YYDKDF (reference sequence). The CDR3 is 11 residues long. Here the CDR3 DNA reads TGTGCCACCCGCGGGGGGGGCGAGCAGTTCTTC. Residues: CATRGGGEQFF.

This clonotype came up many times. This chain uses TRBV29-1 with TRBJ2-7, with D maybe TRBD1 (6 bases). The CDR3 totals 11 residues. Germline values: CDR1 SQVTM, CDR2 ANQGSEA. Deletions cut 6 bases from V and 3 bases from J, with 9 bases between. DNA of the CDR3: TGCAGCGTCGGGACATACTACGAGCAGTACTTC. Translated, it gives CSVGTYYEQYF.

As concerns this clonotype: A much more abundant neighbour one base away suggests this may be a read error. V is TRBV27 and J is TRBJ2-7; D remains unclear. CDR1 and CDR2 (germline): MNHEY, SMNVEV (reference sequence). This CDR3 contains 13 residues. V was clipped by 2 bases and J by 6 bases, with 11 bases between them. CDR3 protein: CASSLLGTREQYF. The CDR3 DNA sequence: TGTGCCAGCAGTTTACTTGGCACCCGCGAGCAGTACTTC.

In its sample, this clonotype was seen many times. The rearrangement links TRBV20-1 to TRBJ2-4; 7 bases match TRBD1. There are 14 residues in the CDR3. Germline CDR1 reads DFQATT; CDR2 reads SNEGSKA (reference sequence). CDR3 region: CSGDSPLAKNIQYF. The DNA of the CDR3 is TGCAGCGGGGACAGCCCTCTAGCCAAAAACATTCAGTACTTC.

This clonotype was counted only a few times. CDR3 DNA sequence: TGTGCCAGCAGCTATACGGGCGACGAGCAGTACTTC. Translation gives CASSYTGDEQYF. The chain recombines TRBV7-9 with TRBJ2-7; D is uncertain. There are 12 residues in the CDR3. CDR1 and CDR2 (germline): SEHNR, FQNEAQ (reference sequence). The V gene lost 4 bases and the J gene lost 5 bases, with 9 bases spanning the gap.

Ten or more counts support this clonotype. The rearrangement links TRBV24-1 to TRBJ2-1; 11 bases match TRBD2. V lost 3 bases, J lost 0 bases, and 15 bases stayed unmatched. The CDR3 is 21 residues long. The germline V gene encodes CDR1 KGHDR and CDR2 SFDVKD. The CDR3 DNA is TGTGCCACCAGTGATCCTCCCGACAGGACTAGCGGGCTAAGCTCCTACAATGAGCAGTTCTTC. The encoded protein is CATSDPPDRTSGLSSYNEQFF.

The gene calls are TRBV12-3 or TRBV12-4 and TRBJ1-5; D may be TRBD1 (6 bases). V was pared by 2 bases and J by 11 bases, with 28 bases between. The CDR3 sequence is 18 residues long. The CDR3 reads CASSLSPGLAGGQETQHF. CDR3 in DNA: TGTGCCAGCAGTTTAAGCCCCGGACTAGCGGGGGGGCAAGAGACCCAGCATTTT.

This clonotype occurred many times. V is TRBV4-1 and J is TRBJ2-7; D ambiguous. Germline V gene sequence: CDR1 MGHRA, CDR2 YSYEKL. The V gene lost 0 bases and the J gene lost 0 bases, with 9 bases spanning the gap. The CDR3 runs 15 residues. CDR3 in DNA: TGCGCCAGCAGCCAAGAATGGACGGGCTCCTACGAGCAGTACTTC. Its protein is CASSQEWTGSYEQYF.